A single sample gave rise to the 27 T cell receptor beta chains below, sequenced in a study of identical twins. From the 5' RACE reads, TCRdb called clonotypes with MiXCR, one entry per CDR3 protein. This table has fewer than 900,000 distinct CDR3 sequences, about 20% appearing once. The data also belong to a second study, concerning T cells expressing NK-cell markers.

Sequenced input: PBMCs. The receptors shown here come from a woman under 30 in good health.

The V and J genes are TRBV15 and TRBJ2-7; perhaps TRBD1 as D (8 bases). Germline CDR1 is LNHNV and CDR2 is YYDKDF (reference sequence). The CDR3 length is 16 residues. V was shortened by 5 bases and J by 7 bases, with 24 bases between the two germline ends. In nucleotides, the CDR3 is TGTGCCACCAGCGAACGAAGGGACAGGAGGCGGGGGGAGCAGTACTTC. Protein sequence: CATSERRDRRRGEQYF.

The chain employs TRBV11-2 and TRBJ2-3; D is uncertain. The germline gives CDR1 SGHAT, CDR2 FQNNGV. V shed 5 bases and J shed 5 bases, with 17 bases lying between them. This CDR3 is 15 amino acids long. The CDR3, as DNA: TGTGCCAGCAGCGTTGGAGATGGCCTTAGAGATACGCAGTATTTT. Protein product: CASSVGDGLRDTQYF.

This clonotype was counted between two and nine times. This chain connects TRBV20-1 to TRBJ2-7; 10 nucleotides align to TRBD1. CDR3 length equals 12 residues. Trimming removed 5 bases from V and 8 bases from J; junction bases left unmatched: 6. The germline gives CDR1 DFQATT, CDR2 SNEGSKA (reference sequence). CDR3 nucleotide sequence: TGCAGTGCTCCTCGGACAGGGGGGAAGCAGTACTTC. This translates into CSAPRTGGKQYF.

The chain has TRBV4-3 and TRBJ2-3, with a tentative D call TRBD2 (5 bases). This CDR3 comprises 15 residues. The V and J ends lost 0 bases and 4 bases respectively, with 11 bases between them. Germline CDR1 reads LGHNA; CDR2 reads YSLEER. The CDR3 sequence is CASSQDSRAADTQYF. CDR3 nucleotide sequence: TGCGCCAGCAGCCAAGATTCGAGGGCTGCAGATACGCAGTATTTT.

This clonotype was seen many times. This chain links TRBV15 with TRBJ1-2, with D maybe TRBD1 (6 bases). The germline V gene has CDR1 LNHNV and CDR2 YYDKDF (reference sequence). The CDR3 contains 18 residues. The V gene lost 3 bases and the J gene lost 4 bases, with 24 bases spanning the gap. CDR3 in DNA: TGTGCCACCAGCAGTCCCTCCGGGCACAGGGAAGGGGGCTATGGCTACACCTTC. This sequence encodes CATSSPSGHREGGYGYTF.

In its sample, this clonotype was seen a few times. The chain employs TRBV7-6 and TRBJ1-2, with a tentative D call TRBD1 (6 bases). CDR1 is SGHVS, CDR2 FNYEAQ, per germline. V was shortened by 1 base and J by 5 bases, with 17 bases between the two germline ends. The CDR3 has 16 amino acids. In DNA, the CDR3 is TGTGCCAGCAGCTTAGGGACTGGGGGCGGTGTGTATGGCTACACCTTC. It yields the protein CASSLGTGGGVYGYTF.

The J gene is TRBJ2-5, the V gene TRBV6-1, with 9 positions matching TRBD2. The CDR3 covers 15 residues. Germline values: CDR1 MNHNS, CDR2 SASEGT. Trimming removed 6 bases from V and 5 bases from J; junction bases left unmatched: 10. CDR3 residues: CASSTAAGGPETQYF. CDR3 DNA: TGTGCCAGCAGCACCGCGGCGGGGGGGCCGGAGACCCAGTACTTC.

The rearrangement uses TRBV9 and TRBJ2-1; 12 bases are shared with TRBD2. Germline assignment: CDR1 SGDLS and CDR2 YYNGEE. CDR3 length: 17 residues. V dropped 0 bases and J dropped 7; count of bases not matched to a gene: 8. CDR3 sequence (DNA): TGTGCCAGCAGCGTAGCGGGGACGCTAGCGGGAGGGAATGAGCAGTTCTTC. This translates into CASSVAGTLAGGNEQFF.

The chain carries TRBV20-1 and TRBJ1-1; D remains unclear. The germline V gene has CDR1 DFQATT and CDR2 SNEGSKA (reference sequence). V was shortened by 0 bases and J by 6 bases, with 14 bases between the two germline ends. The CDR3 spans 14 residues. For the CDR3, the DNA is TGCAGTGCTAGAGATCCATCGGGAGTCCCTGAAGCTTTCTTT. Translating gives CSARDPSGVPEAFF.

V gene TRBV6-1 combines with J gene TRBJ2-5; 11 bases are shared with TRBD2. V lost 7 bases, J lost 4 bases, and 8 bases stayed unmatched. There are 15 residues in the CDR3. Germline V CDR1 and CDR2: MNHNS, SASEGT. Written as DNA, the CDR3 is TGTGCCAGCACCTTAATAGCGGGGGGGCGAGAGACCCAGTACTTC. This sequence encodes CASTLIAGGRETQYF.

The V and J genes are TRBV5-1 and TRBJ1-1; D is ambiguous. V was cut by 1 base and J by 4 bases, with 11 bases left in between. CDR3 length: 14 residues. CDR1 is SGHRS, CDR2 YFSETQ, per germline. The CDR3 DNA reads TGCGCCAGCAGCTTGATTGGGGTAAGCACTGAAGCTTTCTTT. This sequence encodes CASSLIGVSTEAFF.

In this sample, this clonotype turned up a few times. With a much larger clone just one base away, this may be a read error. The chain has TRBV12-3 or TRBV12-4 and TRBJ2-1, with no clear D. V was clipped by 3 bases and J by 8 bases, with 5 bases between them. CDR3 size: 11 residues. CDR3 sequence: CASSFGYEQFF. In DNA, the CDR3 is TGTGCCAGCAGTTTTGGGTATGAGCAGTTCTTC.

This clonotype was picked up a small number of times. The gene calls are TRBV6-2 or TRBV6-3 and TRBJ2-3; D gene unclear. V was cut by 2 bases and J by 7 bases, with 4 bases left in between. The CDR3 totals 11 residues. Germline values: CDR1 MNHEY, CDR2 SVGEGT. CDR3 DNA: TGTGCCAGCAGTTACGGGAATACGCAGTATTTT. Translating gives CASSYGNTQYF.

The chain carries TRBV15 and TRBJ2-7; no definite D call. The germline CDR1 and CDR2 sequences are LNHNV and YYDKDF (reference sequence). V lost 3 bases and J lost 3, with 9 bases in between. This CDR3 has 13 residues. Here the CDR3 reads CATSSGRIYEQYF. As DNA, the CDR3 is TGTGCCACCAGCAGCGGGCGGATCTACGAGCAGTACTTC.

V gene TRBV6-2 or TRBV6-3 combines with J gene TRBJ2-7, with D possibly being TRBD1 or TRBD2 (5 bases each). The CDR3 loop spans 17 amino acids. Per germline, CDR1 MNHEY and CDR2 SVGEGT. V lost 6 bases to trimming and J lost 0 bases, with 21 bases between them. CDR3 sequence: CASRSVGPPQFSYEQYF. DNA for the CDR3: TGTGCCAGCAGGTCCGTGGGACCACCCCAATTCTCCTACGAGCAGTACTTC.

The V call is TRBV2, the J call TRBJ2-3, with TRBD2 matching 8 bases. This CDR3 is 15 amino acids long. The ends lost 6 bases at V and 7 bases at J; junction bases unmatched: 12. The germline gives CDR1 SNHLY, CDR2 FYNNEI. The DNA of the CDR3 is TGTGCCAGCAGCCATAGCGGGATAACAACTAATACGCAGTATTTT. Amino acids: CASSHSGITTNTQYF.

This chain links TRBV5-1 with TRBJ2-3, with D possibly being TRBD1 or TRBD2 (7 bases each). Trimming removed 5 bases at V and 4 bases at J, with 17 bases between. The CDR3 has 15 residues. CDR1 is SGHRS, CDR2 YFSETQ, per germline. CDR3 coding DNA: TGCGCCAGCAGTTTCGGGCAGGGGGGGCCAGATACGCAGTATTTT. Amino acid sequence: CASSFGQGGPDTQYF.

This clonotype has more than one count but fewer than ten. J is TRBJ2-1 and V is TRBV9; D is uncertain. Trimming removed 4 bases from V and 2 bases from J, with 13 bases in between. The CDR3 loop spans 15 amino acids. Germline V lookup: CDR1 SGDLS, CDR2 YYNGEE. Here the CDR3 reads CASSPKGTPYNEQFF. The CDR3 DNA is TGTGCCAGCAGCCCCAAGGGAACCCCCTACAATGAGCAGTTCTTC.

This clonotype was seen more than once but under ten times. V gene TRBV20-1 combines with J gene TRBJ1-1, with unresolved D. Germline V gene lookup returns CDR1 DFQATT and CDR2 SNEGSKA (reference sequence). The CDR3 loop spans 12 amino acids. The CDR3 DNA reads as TGCAGGGGGTCTGAAGGGAACACTGAAGCTTTCTTT. Its translation is CRGSEGNTEAFF.

This clonotype was counted a few times. V and J are TRBV20-1 and TRBJ2-7, with TRBD2 as a possible D gene (6 bases). With 3 bases removed from V and 1 base from J, the gap between germline ends came to 10 bases. This CDR3 spans 13 amino acids. CDR1 and CDR2 (germline): DFQATT, SNEGSKA (reference sequence). The CDR3 DNA reads as TGCAGTGCTAGGCTCGGGGGTTCCTACGAGCAGTACTTC. This sequence encodes CSARLGGSYEQYF.

This clonotype was detected only a few times. V is TRBV6-1 and J is TRBJ2-7; 14 nucleotides agree with TRBD2. Germline V lookup: CDR1 MNHNS, CDR2 SASEGT. Unmatched junction bases numbered 9, after V lost 7 bases and J lost 7 bases. This CDR3 is 15 amino acids long. CDR3 nucleotide sequence: TGTGCCAGCAAAAGACTAGCGGGAGGGCCTGGAGAGCAGTACTTC. Its translation: CASKRLAGGPGEQYF.

This clonotype was counted a single time. The rearrangement links TRBV25-1 to TRBJ1-1; D gene unclear. The CDR3 consists of 11 residues. Germline assignment: CDR1 MGHDK and CDR2 SYGVNS. Trimming left V 3 bases short and J 11 bases short, with 10 bases between. Here the CDR3 reads CASSDFRNAFF. DNA for the CDR3: TGTGCCAGCAGTGATTTCCGGAACGCTTTCTTT.

The V call is TRBV7-2, the J call TRBJ1-4, with TRBD1 matching over 7 bases. This CDR3 has 16 amino acids. Germline trimming cut 2 bases from V and 4 bases from J; bases unmatched to any gene: 7. CDR1 is SGHTA and CDR2 is FQGNSA in the germline V gene. The CDR3 loop reads CASSLSPDRDNEKLFF. In DNA, the CDR3 is TGTGCCAGCAGCTTAAGCCCCGACAGGGATAATGAAAAACTGTTTTTT.

This chain uses TRBV11-1 with TRBJ2-7; TRBD1 is a possible D gene (5 bases). The V end lost 1 base, the J end lost 6 bases, and 13 bases lay between the germline ends. Germline V gives CDR1 SGHAT, CDR2 FQDESV (reference sequence). CDR3 length equals 14 residues. The CDR3 region is CASSLVGVIGEQYF. The CDR3 DNA sequence: TGTGCCAGCAGCTTAGTAGGGGTAATCGGCGAGCAGTACTTC.

This clonotype was detected a few times. The rearrangement links TRBV7-2 to TRBJ2-1; D is unclear. The CDR3 has 13 residues. Trimming removed 0 bases from V and 9 bases from J, with 9 bases in between. Germline values: CDR1 SGHTA, CDR2 FQGNSA. CDR3 amino acids: CASSLAIPSEQFF. The CDR3 DNA follows: TGTGCCAGCAGCTTAGCCATCCCTAGTGAGCAGTTCTTC.

The V gene is TRBV11-2, the J gene TRBJ1-1; 7 bases align to TRBD1. V shed 3 bases, J shed 4 bases, and the junction held 5 bases outside the gene matches. The CDR3 contains 14 residues. Germline values: CDR1 SGHAT, CDR2 FQNNGV. CDR3 coding DNA: TGTGCCAGCAGCTTTACAGGGGTCGGCACTGAAGCTTTCTTT. Amino acid sequence: CASSFTGVGTEAFF.

This clonotype was seen many times. An end of the junction does not agree with germline; a read error may underlie this. The chain uses TRBV12-3 or TRBV12-4 and TRBJ2-7; D gene ambiguous. The CDR3 contains 11 residues. CDR3 loop: CASSLEYEQYF. The CDR3 bases are TGTGCCAGCAGCTTAGAGTACGAGCAGTACTTC.